This entry is about one T cell receptor beta chain. The sample belongs to a study of sequential checkpoint blockade in melanoma. Background on the study: Both treatment sequences were followed by maintenance nivolumab.

Assay used: immunoSEQ multiplex PCR; TCRdb lists only in-frame clones, some missing. The sample holds more than 10,000 clones, approximately 68% seen once. Looked up from germline, CDR1 is MDHEN and CDR2 is SYDVKM. The ends were cut back, 2 bases at V and 7 bases at J, with 14 bases in the middle. The CDR3 has 15 residues. Treatment described: randomized to nivolumab then ipilimumab (arm A) or the reverse (arm B). DNA-damaging chemotherapy had not been given to any patient beforehand. The sample in question was CD8+ T cells sorted from blood (inferred from file names), obtained from a patient given nivolumab and ipilimumab in sequence. The J gene is TRBJ1-4, the V gene TRBV28; no clear D. This clonotype was sampled from a human donor with melanoma. This CDR3 reads CASSLGQSIGEKLFF. CDR3 nucleotide sequence: TGTGCCAGCAGTTTAGGGCAGTCCATCGGTGAAAAACTGTTTTTT.